This T cell receptor beta chain was captured in a study of blood T cell repertoires in COVID-19. Study-level background: Acute-phase and convalescent COVID-19 samples originated in the United States, Italy and Spain. Sample material is recorded as cDNA or gDNA derived from T cells, B-cell-depleted T cells, or PBMCs.

Trimming stripped 4 bases from V and 1 base from J, with 17 bases between. CDR3 length: 16 amino acids. Per the germline V gene, CDR1 is SGHRS and CDR2 is YFSETQ. Generated by immunoSEQ multiplex PCR, the TCRdb table keeps only in-frame clones and is missing some. The data hold tens of thousands of clones, with 80% to 95% observed a single time. The clonotype originates from a woman at least 80 years old with acute or convalescent COVID-19. Material for sequencing was peripheral blood. The rearrangement joins TRBV5-1 to TRBJ2-5; D might be TRBD2 (6 bases). CDR3 coding DNA: TGCGCCAGCAGCCCGGGACTGGCCTACCTCCAAGAGACCCAGTACTTC. Translating it yields CASSPGLAYLQETQYF. The whole variable domain, remainder taken from reference TRBV5-1 and TRBJ2-5, is KAGVTQTPRYLIKTRGQQVTLSCSPISGHRSVSWYQQTPGQGLQFLFEYFSETQRNKGNFPGRFSGRQFSNSRSEMNVSTLELGDSALYLCASSPGLAYLQETQYFGPGTRLLVL.